This T cell receptor beta chain was profiled in a study of blood T cell repertoires in COVID-19. Study summary: COVID-19 samples collected from the United States, Italy and Spain covered acute and convalescent phases. T cells, B-cell-depleted T cells, or PBMCs provided the cDNA or gDNA that served as material.

A single count supports this clone. Germline-derived CDR1 and CDR2 are MNHEY and SVGAGI. Trimming stripped 6 bases from V and 0 bases from J, with 12 bases between. The CDR3 runs 15 residues. Using immunoSEQ multiplex PCR, the repertoire was profiled, and TCRdb retains in-frame clones only, with some absent. In the table there are 50,000 to 60,000 clones, around 85% of which are singletons. The chain recombines TRBV6-5 with TRBJ1-3, with D unclear. The sequencing sample was made of peripheral blood. This clonotype was obtained from a human donor in a cohort sampled during active COVID-19. Here the CDR3 DNA reads TGTGCCAGCAGGGGAGGTCCGAACTCTGGAAACACCATATATTTT. Its protein product is CASRGGPNSGNTIYF.